These T cell receptor beta chains were read from a single sample in a study of cytomegalovirus exposure and HLA in healthy donors. The table came from immunoSEQ multiplex PCR; TCRdb's copy has only in-frame clones and leaves some out. In the table there are roughly 120,000 clones, almost 75% of which are singletons. The source material was PBMCs. Receptors originate from a man aged 35-49 years in good health and CMV-seronegative. The conserved cysteine and the conserved F or W are not part of the CDR3 here. The D gene is left open where the match is weak. Clone size appears in some rows only: once, few, many, or a class for an expanded clone.

NA,TRBJ1-2,TRBV19,NA,ASSGGPPPNYGYT
TRBD2,TRBJ2-5,TRBV18,NA,ASSPSGLAGGPQY
NA,TRBJ2-1,TRBV7-8,NA,ASSWEVVGEQF
TRBD1,TRBJ2-7,TRBV4-1,NA,ASSPPGGSFYEQY
NA,NA,TRBV2,NA,ASSRYEQY
TRBD1,TRBJ1-1,TRBV9,NA,ASSVTGADTEAF
NA,TRBJ2-7,TRBV18,few,ASSQQGLGYEQY
TRBD1,TRBJ2-7,TRBV27,NA,ASSTQGASIDEQY
NA,TRBJ1-2,TRBV15,NA,ATSRDPGHLNRAYGYT
TRBD1,TRBJ1-4,TRBV10-3,NA,AISERDRGHEKLF
NA,TRBJ1-2,TRBV10-3,NA,AISVAGGVSEDGYT
TRBD1,TRBJ1-6,TRBV5-6,NA,ASSLERGRMDSPLH
NA,TRBJ1-1,TRBV6-6,few,ASSYSGGVDEAF
TRBD1,TRBJ2-2,TRBV4-3,few,ASSQLQGAFGELF
TRBD1,TRBJ2-7,TRBV7-9,NA,ASSSTPTGIVGLDEQY
TRBD2,TRBJ2-1,TRBV28,NA,ASSQGLYNEQF
NA,TRBJ1-5,TRBV14,NA,AVRGAGQPQH
TRBD1,TRBJ1-2,TRBV7-6,NA,ASSYRAGTAYGYT
TRBD1,TRBJ1-5,TRBV27,once,ASSLSGAGGISNQPQH
NA,TRBJ2-2,TRBV5-1,NA,ASNVQTNTGELF
NA,TRBJ1-1,TRBV7-3,NA,ASRPGHANTEAF
NA,TRBJ1-2,TRBV6-1,NA,ASSAQDSGAGYT
NA,TRBJ1-2,TRBV19,NA,ASSARDRRGYGYT
NA,TRBJ1-1,TRBV5-6,NA,ASSPRAGDTEAF
NA,TRBJ2-3,TRBV7-8,NA,ASSLARGLVRGGPDTQY
TRBD2,TRBJ2-3,TRBV28,NA,ASSLSGGGYTDTQY
NA,TRBJ2-3,TRBV11-3,few,ASSLGASTDTQY
TRBD1,TRBJ2-1,TRBV7-9,NA,ASSFSGTGGNEQF
TRBD2,TRBJ2-7,TRBV9,NA,ASSYGSGGSSYEQY
TRBD2,TRBJ2-7,TRBV7-2,NA,ASSLVRGGSYEQY
NA,TRBJ2-5,TRBV7-3,NA,ASAPGLVWVFQETQY
NA,TRBJ2-7,TRBV2,NA,ASSSPGYEQY
NA,TRBJ1-1,TRBV10-3,NA,AISELSDTEAF
NA,NA,TRBV5-6,NA,ASSLVKSYEQY
NA,TRBJ2-7,TRBV7-2,NA,ASSTFPRGRGEQY